These 9 T cell receptor beta chains were sequenced from one sample in a study of shared clonotypes between healthy human individuals. The repertoire was sequenced with immunoSEQ multiplex PCR; TCRdb's copy has only in-frame clones and lacks some. The data hold about 2 million clones, with about 95% observed a single time. Positively selected for CCR7, the CD45RO-negative cells used as naive CD8 cells excluded terminally differentiated effector memory CD45RA+ cells. Sample: naive CD8+ T cells sorted from blood. These receptors were obtained from a man in his late teens or twenties in good health.

The genes are TRBV4-2 and TRBJ2-1, with D perhaps TRBD2 (7 bases). The germline V and J ends were trimmed by 8 bases and 5 bases, with 13 bases remaining between them. Per the germline V gene, CDR1 is LGHNA and CDR2 is YNFKEQ. CDR3 length: 13 amino acids. The CDR3 is CASLGGRNNEQFF. In nucleotides, the CDR3 is TGTGCCAGCCTCGGGGGGCGTAACAATGAGCAGTTCTTC.

The chain joins TRBV28 to TRBJ2-7, with D perhaps TRBD1 (5 bases). CDR3 length equals 17 residues. V lost 2 bases to trimming and J lost 4 bases, with 21 bases between them. The germline V gene has CDR1 MDHEN and CDR2 SYDVKM. CDR3 in amino acids: CASSLMGPTVGLYEQYF. The DNA for the CDR3 is TGTGCCAGCAGTTTAATGGGTCCGACAGTAGGATTATACGAGCAGTACTTC.

CDR3 in DNA: TGTGCCAGCAGCCAAGATCGGACCCATGTGGGGTATTCTGAAAAACTGTTTTTT. Protein: CASSQDRTHVGYSEKLFF. This sequence joins TRBV14 and TRBJ1-4; unclear D gene. CDR1 is SGHDN, CDR2 FVKESK, per germline. Trimming pared 0 bases from V and 7 bases from J, leaving 21 bases between. This CDR3 region has 18 residues.

The chain carries TRBV5-1 and TRBJ2-7; possibly TRBD1 or TRBD2 for D (5 bases each). CDR3 size: 12 residues. CDR1 and CDR2 (germline): SGHRS, YFSETQ. Trimming shortened V by 4 bases and J by 6 bases, and 11 bases separated the two germline ends. The DNA for the CDR3 is TGCGCCAGCAGCCCAGCTGGGGGCGAGCAGTACTTC. It specifies CASSPAGGEQYF.

The V gene is TRBV19, the J gene TRBJ2-7, with D uncertain. The ends were cut back, 5 bases at V and 2 bases at J, with 7 bases in the middle. The CDR3 runs to 12 residues. Per the germline V gene, CDR1 is LNHDA and CDR2 is SQIVND (reference sequence). CDR3 in amino acids: CASSPNTYEQYF. The CDR3 DNA follows: TGTGCCAGTAGTCCGAATACCTACGAGCAGTACTTC.

The V call is TRBV7-6, the J call TRBJ2-7; TRBD1 agrees at 10 bases. Germline V gene sequence: CDR1 SGHVS, CDR2 FNYEAQ. The junction had 4 bases not matched to a gene; V was cut back by 5 bases and J by 3 bases. The CDR3 runs 14 residues. The CDR3 protein is CASSHGTGDYEQYF. The DNA of the CDR3 is TGTGCCAGCAGCCACGGGACAGGGGACTACGAGCAGTACTTC.

V and J are TRBV10-2 and TRBJ2-1; D perhaps matches TRBD2 (5 bases). The CDR3 consists of 14 residues. The germline V gene has CDR1 WSHSY and CDR2 SAAADI. With 4 bases removed from V and 5 bases from J, the gap between germline ends came to 12 bases. The CDR3 DNA is TGCGCCAGCAGTGCGGCTAGCCCCGACAATGAGCAGTTCTTC. Translated, it gives CASSAASPDNEQFF.

The chain employs TRBV6-1 and TRBJ1-5; D ambiguous. The CDR3 sequence is 12 residues long. Germline-derived CDR1 and CDR2 are MNHNS and SASEGT. Trimming shortened V by 8 bases and J by 1 base, and 6 bases separated the two germline ends. CDR3 in DNA: TGTGCCAGCGAGGACAGCAATCAGCCCCAGCATTTT. As protein: CASEDSNQPQHF.

This clone was seen only a few times. The chain uses TRBV4-1 and TRBJ1-1; D is unclear. The CDR3 extends over 16 amino acids. The germline V gene has CDR1 MGHRA and CDR2 YSYEKL. V lost 1 base, J lost 1 base, and 13 bases lay in between. CDR3 residues: CASSQATGVRNTEAFF. The DNA of the CDR3 is TGCGCCAGCAGCCAAGCGACGGGCGTAAGGAACACTGAAGCTTTCTTT.